This T cell receptor (beta chain) appears in the sequencing data of a study of post-analysis software for immune sequencing data. Findings and caveats of the study: There were five or six TRBV segments more frequent in patients than controls, and TRBV5-6, TRBV5-1 and TRBV20-1 were among them.

Unique-molecular-identifier-tagged TCR beta cDNA libraries were used. MiXCR, run by TCRdb on the PCR reads, gives a single entry per CDR3 protein. The sample contains hundreds of thousands of distinct CDR3 sequences, more than 50% of which appear only once. This clonotype was detected a few times. Its antigen is still unknown. CDR3 length equals 13 residues. With 6 bases removed from V and 4 bases from J, the gap between germline ends came to 12 bases. Germline V lookup: CDR1 LGHDT, CDR2 YNNKEL (reference sequence). This chain joins TRBV3-1 and TRBJ1-2; TRBD1 might be the D (6 bases). This sequence was found in a girl aged 2-10 years with multiple sclerosis. The sequenced sample consisted of blood. As DNA, the CDR3 is TGTGCCAGCAGTCTCAGGGGAATCTATGGCTACACCTTC. This sequence encodes CASSLRGIYGYTF.